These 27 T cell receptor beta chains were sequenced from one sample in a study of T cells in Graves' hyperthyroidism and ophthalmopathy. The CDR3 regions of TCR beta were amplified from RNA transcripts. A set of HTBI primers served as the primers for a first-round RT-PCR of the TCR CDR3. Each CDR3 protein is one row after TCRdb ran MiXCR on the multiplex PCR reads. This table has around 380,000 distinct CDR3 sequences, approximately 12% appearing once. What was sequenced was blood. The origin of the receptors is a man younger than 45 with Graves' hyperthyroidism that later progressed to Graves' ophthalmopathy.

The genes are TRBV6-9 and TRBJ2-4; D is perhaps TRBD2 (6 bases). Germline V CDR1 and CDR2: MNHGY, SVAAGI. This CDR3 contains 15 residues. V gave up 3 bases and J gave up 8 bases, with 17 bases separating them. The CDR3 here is CASSYESGTVDIQYF. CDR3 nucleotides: TGTGCCAGCAGTTACGAGTCAGGGACTGTGGACATTCAGTACTTC.

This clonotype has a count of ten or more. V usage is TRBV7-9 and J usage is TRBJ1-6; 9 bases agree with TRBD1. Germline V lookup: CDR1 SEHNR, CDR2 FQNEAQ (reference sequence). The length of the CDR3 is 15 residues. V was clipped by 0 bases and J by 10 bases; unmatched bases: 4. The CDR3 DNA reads TGTGCCAGCAGCTTAGCAGGGACAGGGAAATCACCCCTCCACTTT. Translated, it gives CASSLAGTGKSPLHF.

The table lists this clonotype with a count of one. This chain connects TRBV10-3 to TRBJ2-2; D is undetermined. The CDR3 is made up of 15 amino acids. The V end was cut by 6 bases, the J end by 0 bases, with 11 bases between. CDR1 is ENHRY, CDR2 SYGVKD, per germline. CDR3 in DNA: TGTGCCATCAGCCAGACTGGCGCGAACACCGGGGAGCTGTTTTTT. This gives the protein CAISQTGANTGELFF.

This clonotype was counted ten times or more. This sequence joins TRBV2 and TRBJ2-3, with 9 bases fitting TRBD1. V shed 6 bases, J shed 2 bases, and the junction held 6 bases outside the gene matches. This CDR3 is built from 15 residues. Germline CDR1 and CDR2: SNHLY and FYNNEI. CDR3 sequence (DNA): TGTGCCAGCAGAATTACAGGGGGCGCCACAGATACGCAGTATTTT. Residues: CASRITGGATDTQYF.

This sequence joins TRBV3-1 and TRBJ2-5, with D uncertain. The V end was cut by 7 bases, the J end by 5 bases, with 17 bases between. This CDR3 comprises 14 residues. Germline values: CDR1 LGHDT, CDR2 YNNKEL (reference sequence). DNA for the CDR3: TGTGCCAGCACCCCTACTCTAGGATTGGAGACCCAGTACTTC. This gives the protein CASTPTLGLETQYF.

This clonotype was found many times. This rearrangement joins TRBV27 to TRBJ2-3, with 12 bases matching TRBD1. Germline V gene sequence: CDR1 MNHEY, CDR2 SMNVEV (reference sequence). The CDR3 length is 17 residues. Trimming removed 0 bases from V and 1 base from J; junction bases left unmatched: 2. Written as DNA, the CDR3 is TGTGCCAGCAGTTTATCGGGGACAGGGGGCCGCACAGATACGCAGTATTTT. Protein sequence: CASSLSGTGGRTDTQYF.

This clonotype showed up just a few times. The CDR3 DNA reads TGCGCCAGCAGTGCTAGCCTAGCCGGGGAGCTGTTTTTT. Its translation: CASSASLAGELFF. The chain links TRBV10-1 to TRBJ2-2; a possible D gene is TRBD2 (5 bases). Deletions cut 4 bases from V and 6 bases from J, with 9 bases between. CDR1 and CDR2 from the germline V gene are WNHNN and SYGVQD (reference sequence). The CDR3 covers 13 residues.

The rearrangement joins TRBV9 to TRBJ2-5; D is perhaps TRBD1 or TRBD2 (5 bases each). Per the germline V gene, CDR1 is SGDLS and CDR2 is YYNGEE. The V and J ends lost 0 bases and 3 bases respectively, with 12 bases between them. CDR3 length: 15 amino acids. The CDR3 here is CASSVGSGRKETQYF. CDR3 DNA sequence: TGTGCCAGCAGCGTAGGGTCGGGACGGAAAGAGACCCAGTACTTC.

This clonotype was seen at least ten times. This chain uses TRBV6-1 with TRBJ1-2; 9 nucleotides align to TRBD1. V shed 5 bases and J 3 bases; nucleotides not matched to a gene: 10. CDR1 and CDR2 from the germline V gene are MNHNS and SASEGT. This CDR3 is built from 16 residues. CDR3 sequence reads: CASSSDRGNFHYGYTF. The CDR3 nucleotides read TGTGCCAGCAGTTCGGACAGGGGAAATTTTCACTATGGCTACACCTTC.

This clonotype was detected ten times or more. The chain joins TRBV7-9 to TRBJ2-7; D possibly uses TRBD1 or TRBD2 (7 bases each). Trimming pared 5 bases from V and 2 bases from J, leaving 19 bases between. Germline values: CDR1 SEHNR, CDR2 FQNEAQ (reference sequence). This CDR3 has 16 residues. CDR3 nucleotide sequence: TGTGCCAGCAGCGACAGGGAAGGCAGCGGGACCTACGAGCAGTACTTC. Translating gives CASSDREGSGTYEQYF. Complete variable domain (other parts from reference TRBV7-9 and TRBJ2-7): DTGVSQNPRHKITKRGQNVTFRCDPISEHNRLYWYRQTLGQGPEFLTYFQNEAQLEKSRLLSDRFSAERPKGSFSTLEIQRTEQGDSAMYLCASSDREGSGTYEQYFGPGTRLTVT.

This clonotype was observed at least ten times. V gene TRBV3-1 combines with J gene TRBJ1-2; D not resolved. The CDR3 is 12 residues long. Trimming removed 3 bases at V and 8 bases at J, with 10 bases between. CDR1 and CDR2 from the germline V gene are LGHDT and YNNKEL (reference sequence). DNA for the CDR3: TGTGCCAGCAGCCAGAGGGATTTGGGCTACACCTTC. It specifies CASSQRDLGYTF.

CDR3 sequence reads: CASSIMGTGNGYTF. DNA of the CDR3: TGTGCCAGCAGCATAATGGGGACAGGGAATGGCTACACCTTC. The chain links TRBV7-9 to TRBJ1-2, with 9 bases fitting TRBD1. The length of the CDR3 is 14 residues. Germline V CDR1 and CDR2: SEHNR, FQNEAQ (reference sequence). V shed 5 bases and J 6 bases; nucleotides not matched to a gene: 7.

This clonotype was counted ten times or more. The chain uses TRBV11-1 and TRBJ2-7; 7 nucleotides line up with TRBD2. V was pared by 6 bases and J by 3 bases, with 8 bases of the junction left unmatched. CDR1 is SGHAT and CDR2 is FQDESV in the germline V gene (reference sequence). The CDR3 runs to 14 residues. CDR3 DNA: TGTGCCAGCAGTTTGGGGAGGGGCAACTACGAGCAGTACTTC. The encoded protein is CASSLGRGNYEQYF.

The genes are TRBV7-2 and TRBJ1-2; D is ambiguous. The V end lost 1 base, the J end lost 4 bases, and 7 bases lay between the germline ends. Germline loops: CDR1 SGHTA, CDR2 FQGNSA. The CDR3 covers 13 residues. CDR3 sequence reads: CASSLEGRYGYTF. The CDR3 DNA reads TGTGCCAGCAGCTTAGAGGGTCGCTATGGCTACACCTTC.

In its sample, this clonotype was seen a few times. This CDR3 reads CASSLNNGQAANTGELFF. Written as DNA, the CDR3 is TGTGCCAGCAGCTTAAATAATGGACAGGCCGCGAACACCGGGGAGCTGTTTTTT. The gene calls are TRBV7-3 and TRBJ2-2, with 7 bases matching TRBD1. Per germline, CDR1 SGHTA and CDR2 FQGTGA. This CDR3 has 18 amino acids. Unmatched junction bases numbered 8, after V lost 1 base and J lost 0 bases. Full variable domain (missing parts from reference TRBV7-3 and TRBJ2-2): GAGVSQTPSNKVTEKGKYVELRCDPISGHTALYWYRQSLGQGPEFLIYFQGTGAADDSGLPNDRFFAVRPEGSVSTLKIQRTERGDSAVYLCASSLNNGQAANTGELFFGEGSRLTVL.

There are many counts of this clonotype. The CDR3 coding sequence is TGTGCCAGCAGGTATAAGATGTCGGAACGAGGAAACACCATATATTTT. As protein: CASRYKMSERGNTIYF. The chain uses TRBV2 and TRBJ1-3; D gene ambiguous. The V end lost 6 bases, the J end lost 4 bases, and 19 bases lay between the germline ends. Germline loops: CDR1 SNHLY, CDR2 FYNNEI. This CDR3 spans 16 amino acids.

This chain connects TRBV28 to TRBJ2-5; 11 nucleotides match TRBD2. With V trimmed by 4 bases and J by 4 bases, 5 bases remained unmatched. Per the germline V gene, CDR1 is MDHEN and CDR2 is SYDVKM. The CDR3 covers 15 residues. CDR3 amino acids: CASSSLAGASETQYF. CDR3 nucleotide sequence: TGTGCCAGCAGTTCACTAGCGGGAGCGTCAGAGACCCAGTACTTC.

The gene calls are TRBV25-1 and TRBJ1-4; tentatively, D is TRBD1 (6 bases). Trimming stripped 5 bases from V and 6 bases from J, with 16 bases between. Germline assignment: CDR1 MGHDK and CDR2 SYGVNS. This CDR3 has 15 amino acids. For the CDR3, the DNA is TGTGCCAGCAGTAGGGGTGGGGCAGGGGATGAAAAACTGTTTTTT. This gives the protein CASSRGGAGDEKLFF.

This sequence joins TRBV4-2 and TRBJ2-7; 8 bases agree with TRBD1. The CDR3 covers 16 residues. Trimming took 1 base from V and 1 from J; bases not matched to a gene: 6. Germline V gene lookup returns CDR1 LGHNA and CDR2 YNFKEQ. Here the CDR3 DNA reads TGTGCCAGCAGCCAAGCGGCTGGACAGGGTTCCTACGAGCAGTACTTC. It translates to CASSQAAGQGSYEQYF.

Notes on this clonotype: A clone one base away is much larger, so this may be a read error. CDR3 bases: TGTGCCAGCAGTCCACGCCCCGGCAGGAACACTGAAGCTTTCTTT. Translated, it gives CASSPRPGRNTEAFF. This rearrangement joins TRBV27 to TRBJ1-1; D is ambiguous. Trimming cost V 5 bases and J 1 base, with 14 bases left between them. Germline CDR1 reads MNHEY; CDR2 reads SMNVEV (reference sequence). The CDR3 length is 15 residues.

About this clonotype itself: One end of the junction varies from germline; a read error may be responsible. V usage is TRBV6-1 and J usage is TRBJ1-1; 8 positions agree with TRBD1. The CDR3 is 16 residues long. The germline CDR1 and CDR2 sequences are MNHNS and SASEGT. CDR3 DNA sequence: TGTGCCATCAGTGAGCCCGGGACAGGCGGGACCACTGAAGCTTTCTTT. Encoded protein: CAISEPGTGGTTEAFF.

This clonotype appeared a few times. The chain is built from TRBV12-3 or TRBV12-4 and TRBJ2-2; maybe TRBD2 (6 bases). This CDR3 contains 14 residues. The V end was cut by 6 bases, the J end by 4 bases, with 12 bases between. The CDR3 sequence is CASRSGTFTGELFF. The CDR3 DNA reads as TGTGCCAGCAGGTCGGGGACTTTCACCGGGGAGCTGTTTTTT.

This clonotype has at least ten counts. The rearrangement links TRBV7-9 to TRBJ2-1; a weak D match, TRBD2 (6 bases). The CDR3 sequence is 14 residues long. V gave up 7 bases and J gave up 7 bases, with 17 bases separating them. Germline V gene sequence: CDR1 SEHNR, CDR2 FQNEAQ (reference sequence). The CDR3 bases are TGTGCCAGCACCCCTCAAAGCGGAGGGAATGAGCAGTTCTTC. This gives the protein CASTPQSGGNEQFF. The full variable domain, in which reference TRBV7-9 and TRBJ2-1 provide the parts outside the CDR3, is DTGVSQNPRHKITKRGQNVTFRCDPISEHNRLYWYRQTLGQGPEFLTYFQNEAQLEKSRLLSDRFSAERPKGSFSTLEIQRTEQGDSAMYLCASTPQSGGNEQFFGPGTRLTVL.

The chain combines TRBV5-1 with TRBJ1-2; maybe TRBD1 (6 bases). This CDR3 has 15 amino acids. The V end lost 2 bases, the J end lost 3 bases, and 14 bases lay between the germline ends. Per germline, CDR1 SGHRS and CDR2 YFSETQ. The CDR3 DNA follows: TGCGCCAGCAGCTTTTATCCGGGACAATACTATGGCTACACCTTC. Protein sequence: CASSFYPGQYYGYTF.

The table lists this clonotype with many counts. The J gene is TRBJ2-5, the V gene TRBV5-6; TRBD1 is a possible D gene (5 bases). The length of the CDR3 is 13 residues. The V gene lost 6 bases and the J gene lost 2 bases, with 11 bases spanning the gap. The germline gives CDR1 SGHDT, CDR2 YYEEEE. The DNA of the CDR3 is TGTGCCAGCACCAAACAGGAGCAAGAGACCCAGTACTTC. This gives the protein CASTKQEQETQYF.

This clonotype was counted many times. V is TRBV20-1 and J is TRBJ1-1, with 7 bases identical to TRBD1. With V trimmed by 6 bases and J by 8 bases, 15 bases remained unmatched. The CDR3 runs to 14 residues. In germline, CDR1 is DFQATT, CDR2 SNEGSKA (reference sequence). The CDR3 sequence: CSARPSWTGWEAFF. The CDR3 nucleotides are TGCAGTGCCAGGCCTTCTTGGACAGGCTGGGAAGCTTTCTTT.

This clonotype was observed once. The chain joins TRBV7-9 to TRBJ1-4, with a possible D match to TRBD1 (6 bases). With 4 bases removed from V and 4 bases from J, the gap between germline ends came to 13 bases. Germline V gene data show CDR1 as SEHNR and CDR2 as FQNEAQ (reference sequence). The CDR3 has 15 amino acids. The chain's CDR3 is CASSSGRGYNEKLFF. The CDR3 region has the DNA TGTGCCAGCAGCTCGGGCAGGGGATATAATGAAAAACTGTTTTTT.